One T cell receptor (beta chain) is described in this entry. This clone's antigen is unknown. Qualities for individual bases were not recorded, and no much larger clone is one base off. Per the publication, the treatment or condition label means: around 19 received Ad26.COV2.S at low or high dose, single or two shots; five or six received placebo; per-sample allocation not given. For vaccine and placebo recipients, repertoires were sequenced using samples collected on day 63 after the first injection. Cohort 1b enrolled some 25 adults aged 18-55 years at a single site in Boston, USA, between 29 July and 7 August 2020. Ad26.COV2.S was a replication-incompetent adenovirus type 26 vector that expressed a prefusion-stabilized SARS-CoV-2 spike protein derived from the original Wuhan strain. The data stem from a study of Ad26.COV2.S vaccination and SARS-CoV-2 variants (dated by TCRdb to the early 2020s). Regarding the study in general: Donors in the vaccine arm were drawn from COV1001, a multicentre, randomized, double-blind, placebo-controlled phase I-IIa trial testing Ad26.COV2.S in healthy adults. Ad26.COV2.S was administered intramuscularly at 5 x 10^10 or 1 x 10^11 viral particles, either as a single shot or as two shots given 56 days apart. TCRbeta repertoire sequencing was used to assess the specificity and breadth of SARS-CoV-2-reactive T cell receptors after Ad26.COV2.S vaccination. A total of approximately 30 samples were included in the TCR-sequenced set, comprising about 20 Ad26.COV2.S vaccine recipients, 5 placebo recipients and 8 SARS-CoV-2 convalescent individuals. Participants in the trial were split at random into five groups of five each, receiving low-dose or high-dose Ad26.COV2.S once or twice, or else placebo on both occasions. Investigators did not know the trial group allocation while performing experiments and assessing outcomes. Summary of the overall study and its limitations: Comparable non-spike TCR breadth was observed between vaccine and placebo recipients, consistent with only spike being contained in the vaccine. The study was not powered to compare responses between vaccine doses or regimens. Substantial breadth of spike-specific CD8+ and CD4+ T cell responses was reported after vaccination. The authors noted that the TCR breadth and depth analyses may have underestimated total T cell responses. Higher spike-specific TCR breadth was observed in Ad26.COV2.S recipients than in placebo recipients (P = 0.0014).

The trim is 0 bases for V and 0 bases for J, with a gap of 8 bases between the germline ends. The CDR3 goes from the cysteine to the phenylalanine over 15 residues. CDR3 DNA only is kept here, 45 bases in frame from base 1. CDR1 and CDR2 (MNHEY, SVGAGI) derive from the germline V gene. TCRbeta CDR3 regions were sequenced with the immunoSEQ Assay. After extraction, genomic DNA underwent amplification by bias-controlled multiplex PCR, followed by high-throughput sequencing. The paper's data handling went like this. To quantify the absolute abundance of every unique TCRbeta CDR3 region, sequences were collapsed and filtered. T cell fraction was estimated by normalizing TCRbeta template counts to usable DNA, with usable DNA measured through amplification of reference genes found in all nucleated cells. Repertoire TCRs were annotated as SARS-CoV-2-specific by exact matching of V gene, CDR3 amino acid sequence and J gene to a known reactive TCR set. The reference SARS-CoV-2 TCR set came from MIRA and was filtered for enrichment in COVID-19-positive ImmuneCODE repertoires, removing public or cross-reactive TCRs. Based on the MIRA antigens, annotated TCRs were further analysed at the level of specific ORF or position within ORF. Depth was the summed frequency of annotated unique rearrangements, while breadth was defined as annotated unique rearrangements over total unique productive rearrangements. Group comparisons of TCR breadth used two-sided Wilcoxon rank-sum tests. TCRdb's version of the immuneACCESS table is confined to in-frame rearrangements and falls short of the full clone set. An unresolved V gene accounts for under half of the shortfall where checked; the remainder is of unknown origin. V, J and clone size are taken as reported in that table, and D and trimming were inferred from the DNA itself. A total of hundreds of thousands of clones appear in this sample, about 86% of them only once. Roughly 10% of the sample lies in the top ten.

Sequencing was performed on peripheral blood, taken in a trial of Ad26.COV2.S vaccine versus placebo. The V gene is TRBV6-5 and the J gene is TRBJ1-1; the D gene is perhaps TRBD1, on 5 matching bases. The receptor comes from a person aged 18 to 59 who received the Ad26.COV2.S COVID-19 vaccine or a placebo. Here the CDR3 is given as CASSYSGRLNTEAFF. The sequence in DNA is TGTGCCAGCAGTTACTCGGGACGGCTGAACACTGAAGCTTTCTTT.